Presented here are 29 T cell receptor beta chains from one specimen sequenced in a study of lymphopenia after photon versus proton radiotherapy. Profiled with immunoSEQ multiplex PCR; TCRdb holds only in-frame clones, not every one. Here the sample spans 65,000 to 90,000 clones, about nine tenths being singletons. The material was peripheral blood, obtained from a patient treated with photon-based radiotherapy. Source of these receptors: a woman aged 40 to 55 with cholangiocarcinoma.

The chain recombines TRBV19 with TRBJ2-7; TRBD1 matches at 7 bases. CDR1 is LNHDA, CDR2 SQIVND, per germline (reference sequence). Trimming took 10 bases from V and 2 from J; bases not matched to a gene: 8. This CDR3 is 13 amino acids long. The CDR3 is CANPGQPTYEQYF. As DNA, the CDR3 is TGTGCCAACCCGGGACAGCCAACCTACGAGCAGTACTTC.

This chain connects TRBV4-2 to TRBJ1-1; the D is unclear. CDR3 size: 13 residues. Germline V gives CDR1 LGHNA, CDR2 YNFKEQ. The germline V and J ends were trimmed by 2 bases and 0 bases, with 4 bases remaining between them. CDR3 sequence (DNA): TGTGCCAGCAGCCAATCGGTGAACACTGAAGCTTTCTTT. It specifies CASSQSVNTEAFF.

CDR3 DNA: TGTGCCAGCAGTTTATCCACAATGAACACTGAAGCTTTCTTT. The encoded protein is CASSLSTMNTEAFF. This chain links TRBV28 with TRBJ1-1; D call uncertain. Trimming pared 1 base from V and 0 bases from J, leaving 6 bases between. The germline V gene encodes CDR1 MDHEN and CDR2 SYDVKM. The CDR3 totals 14 residues.

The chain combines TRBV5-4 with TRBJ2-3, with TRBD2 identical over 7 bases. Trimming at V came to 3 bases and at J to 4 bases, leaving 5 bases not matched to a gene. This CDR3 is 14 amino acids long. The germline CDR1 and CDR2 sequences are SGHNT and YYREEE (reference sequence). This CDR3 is CASSSPLAADTQYF. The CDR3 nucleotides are TGTGCCAGCAGCTCCCCCCTAGCGGCAGATACGCAGTATTTT.

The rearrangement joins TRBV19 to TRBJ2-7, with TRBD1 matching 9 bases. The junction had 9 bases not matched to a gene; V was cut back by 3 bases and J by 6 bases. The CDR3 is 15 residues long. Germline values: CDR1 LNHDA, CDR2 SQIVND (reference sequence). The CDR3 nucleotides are TGTGCCAGTAGTATCGCGGGACAGGGTATAGGCGAGCAGTACTTC. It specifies CASSIAGQGIGEQYF.

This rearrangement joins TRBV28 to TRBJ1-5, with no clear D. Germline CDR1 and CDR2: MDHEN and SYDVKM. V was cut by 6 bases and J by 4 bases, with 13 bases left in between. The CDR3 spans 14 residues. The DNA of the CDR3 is TGTGCCAGCAGCAGTAGCGGGGAGAATCAGCCCCAGCATTTT. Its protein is CASSSSGENQPQHF.

The CDR3 sequence: CASSVRGRAEADTQYF. CDR3 in DNA: TGTGCCAGCAGCGTCAGAGGCAGGGCGGAGGCAGATACGCAGTATTTT. The V call is TRBV9, the J call TRBJ2-3; D assignment may be TRBD1 or TRBD2 (5 bases each). V lost 2 bases, J lost 4 bases, and 17 bases lay in between. The germline gives CDR1 SGDLS, CDR2 YYNGEE. The CDR3 is made up of 16 amino acids.

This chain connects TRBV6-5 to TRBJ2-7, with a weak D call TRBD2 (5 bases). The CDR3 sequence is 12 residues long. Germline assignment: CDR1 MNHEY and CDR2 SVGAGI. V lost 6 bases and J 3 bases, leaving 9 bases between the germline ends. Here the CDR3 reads CASSAGLYEQYF. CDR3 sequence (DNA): TGTGCCAGCAGCGCAGGACTCTACGAGCAGTACTTC.

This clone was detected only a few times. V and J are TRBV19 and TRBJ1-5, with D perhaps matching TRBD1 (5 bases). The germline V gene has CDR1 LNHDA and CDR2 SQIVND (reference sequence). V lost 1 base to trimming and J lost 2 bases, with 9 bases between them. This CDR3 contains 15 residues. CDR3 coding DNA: TGTGCCAGTAGTATAGTCAGGGTACGCAATCAGCCCCAGCATTTT. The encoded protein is CASSIVRVRNQPQHF.

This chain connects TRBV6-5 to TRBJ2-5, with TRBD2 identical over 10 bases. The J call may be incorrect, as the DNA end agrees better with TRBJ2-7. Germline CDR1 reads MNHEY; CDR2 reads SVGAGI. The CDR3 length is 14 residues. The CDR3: CASSRTSGYYEQYF. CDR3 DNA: TGTGCCAGCAGTAGGACTAGCGGTTACTACGAGCAGTACTTC.

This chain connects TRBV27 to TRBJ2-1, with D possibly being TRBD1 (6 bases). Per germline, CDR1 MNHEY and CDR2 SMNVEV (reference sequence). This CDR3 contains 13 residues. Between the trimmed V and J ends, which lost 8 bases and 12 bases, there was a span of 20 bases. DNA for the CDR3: TGTGCCAGCTCAATGGGCAGGGGAAGGGCGCAGTTCTTC. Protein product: CASSMGRGRAQFF.

Here the CDR3 reads CASSWTGGISGQYF. The CDR3 DNA sequence: TGTGCCAGCAGTTGGACAGGGGGCATATCGGGGCAGTACTTC. V and J are TRBV6-5 and TRBJ2-7, with 11 bases identical to TRBD1. This CDR3 contains 14 residues. Looked up from germline, CDR1 is MNHEY and CDR2 is SVGAGI. The V gene end was trimmed by 4 bases and the J gene end by 9 bases; junction bases not matched to a gene: 8.

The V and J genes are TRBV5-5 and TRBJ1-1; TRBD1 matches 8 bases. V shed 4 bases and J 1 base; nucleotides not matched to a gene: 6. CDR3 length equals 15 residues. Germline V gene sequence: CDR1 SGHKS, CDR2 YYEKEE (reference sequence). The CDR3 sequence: CASSGQGAGNTEAFF. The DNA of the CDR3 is TGTGCCAGCAGCGGACAGGGTGCAGGGAACACTGAAGCTTTCTTT.

CDR3 nucleotide sequence: TGTGCCAGCAGCCGCGGCTCCTCCGATCACGAGCAGTACTTC. Encoded protein: CASSRGSSDHEQYF. This chain links TRBV5-4 with TRBJ2-7, with D unresolved. Trimming shortened V by 4 bases and J by 5 bases, and 16 bases separated the two germline ends. The CDR3 covers 14 residues. The V gene's germline CDR1 is SGHNT and CDR2 YYREEE (reference sequence).

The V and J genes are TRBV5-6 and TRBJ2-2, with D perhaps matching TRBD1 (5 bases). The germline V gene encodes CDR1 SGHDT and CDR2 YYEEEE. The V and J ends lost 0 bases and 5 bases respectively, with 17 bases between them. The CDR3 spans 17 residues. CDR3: CASSLVRTPAITGELFF. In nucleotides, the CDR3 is TGTGCCAGCAGCTTGGTCCGGACACCCGCGATAACCGGGGAGCTGTTTTTT. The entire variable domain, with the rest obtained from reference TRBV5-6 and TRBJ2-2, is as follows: DAGVTQSPTHLIKTRGQQVTLRCSPKSGHDTVSWYQQALGQGPQFIFQYYEEEERQRGNFPDRFSGHQFPNYSSELNVNALLLGDSALYLCASSLVRTPAITGELFFGEGSRLTVL.

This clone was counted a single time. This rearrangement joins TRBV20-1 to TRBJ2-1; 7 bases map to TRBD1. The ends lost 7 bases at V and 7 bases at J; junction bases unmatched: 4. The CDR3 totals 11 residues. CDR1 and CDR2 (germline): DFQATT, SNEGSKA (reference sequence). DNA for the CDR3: TGCAGTGAGACAGGGTTAAATGAGCAGTTCTTC. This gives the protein CSETGLNEQFF.

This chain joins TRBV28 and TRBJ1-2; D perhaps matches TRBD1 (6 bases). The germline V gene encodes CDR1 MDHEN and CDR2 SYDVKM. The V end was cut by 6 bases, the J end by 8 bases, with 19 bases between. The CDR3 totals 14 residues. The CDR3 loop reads CASSDSNRAGGYTF. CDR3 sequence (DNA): TGTGCCAGCAGCGACTCGAACAGGGCGGGAGGCTACACCTTC.

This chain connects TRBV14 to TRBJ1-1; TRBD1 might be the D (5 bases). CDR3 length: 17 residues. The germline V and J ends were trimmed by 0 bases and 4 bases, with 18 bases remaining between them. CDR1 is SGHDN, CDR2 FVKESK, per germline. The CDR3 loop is CASSQEKTWRGGTEAFF. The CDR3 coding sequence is TGTGCCAGCAGCCAAGAAAAGACTTGGAGGGGCGGCACTGAAGCTTTCTTT. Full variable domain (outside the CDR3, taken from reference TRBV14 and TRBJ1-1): EAGVTQFPSHSVIEKGQTVTLRCDPISGHDNLYWYRRVMGKEIKFLLHFVKESKQDESGMPNNRFLAERTGGTYSTLKVQPAELEDSGVYFCASSQEKTWRGGTEAFFGQGTRLTVV.

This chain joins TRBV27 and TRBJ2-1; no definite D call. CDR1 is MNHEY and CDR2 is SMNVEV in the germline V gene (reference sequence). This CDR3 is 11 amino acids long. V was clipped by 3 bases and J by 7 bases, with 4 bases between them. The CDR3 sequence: CASSFRNEQFF. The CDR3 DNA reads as TGTGCCAGCAGTTTTAGGAATGAGCAGTTCTTC.

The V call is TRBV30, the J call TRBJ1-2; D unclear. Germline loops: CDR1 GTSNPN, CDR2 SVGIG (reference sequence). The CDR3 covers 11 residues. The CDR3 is CATTSNYGYTF. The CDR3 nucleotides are TGTGCAACGACTTCTAACTATGGCTACACCTTC.

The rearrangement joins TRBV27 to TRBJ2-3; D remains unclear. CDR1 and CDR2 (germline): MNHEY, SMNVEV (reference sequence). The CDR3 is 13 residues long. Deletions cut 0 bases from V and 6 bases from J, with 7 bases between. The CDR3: CASSLSFSDTQYF. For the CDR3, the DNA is TGTGCCAGCAGTTTATCGTTTTCTGATACGCAGTATTTT.

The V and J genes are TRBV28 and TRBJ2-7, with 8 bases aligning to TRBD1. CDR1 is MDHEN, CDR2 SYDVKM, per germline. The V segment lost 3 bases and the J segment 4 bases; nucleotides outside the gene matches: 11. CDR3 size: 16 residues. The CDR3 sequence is CASSFTGAGGRYEQYF. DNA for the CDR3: TGTGCCAGCAGTTTCACCGGGGCAGGGGGCCGTTACGAGCAGTACTTC.

CDR3 DNA: TGTGCCAGCAGCCCTCGGGACAGGTGGCCCGGGCGGAATCAGCCCCAGCATTTT. This codes for CASSPRDRWPGRNQPQHF. The chain carries TRBV27 and TRBJ1-5; TRBD1 agrees at 8 bases. This CDR3 spans 18 amino acids. Germline CDR1 and CDR2: MNHEY and SMNVEV (reference sequence). Trimming cost V 6 bases and J 4 bases; bases outside gene matches: 17.

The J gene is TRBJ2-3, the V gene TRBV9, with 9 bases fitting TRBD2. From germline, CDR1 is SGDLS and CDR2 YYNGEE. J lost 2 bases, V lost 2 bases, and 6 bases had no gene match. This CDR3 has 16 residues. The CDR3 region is CASSVTSSGATDTQYF. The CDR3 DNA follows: TGTGCCAGCAGCGTTACGTCTAGCGGGGCCACAGATACGCAGTATTTT.

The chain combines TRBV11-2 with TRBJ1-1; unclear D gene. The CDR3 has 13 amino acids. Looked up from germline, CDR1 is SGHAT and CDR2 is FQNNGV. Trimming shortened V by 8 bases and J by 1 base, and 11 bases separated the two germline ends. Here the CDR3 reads CASGFGSNTEAFF. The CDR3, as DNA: TGTGCCAGCGGGTTTGGGTCGAACACTGAAGCTTTCTTT. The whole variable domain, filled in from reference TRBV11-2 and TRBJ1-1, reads EAGVAQSPRYKIIEKRQSVAFWCNPISGHATLYWYQQILGQGPKLLIQFQNNGVVDDSQLPKDRFSAERLKGVDSTLKIQPAKLEDSAVYLCASGFGSNTEAFFGQGTRLTVV.

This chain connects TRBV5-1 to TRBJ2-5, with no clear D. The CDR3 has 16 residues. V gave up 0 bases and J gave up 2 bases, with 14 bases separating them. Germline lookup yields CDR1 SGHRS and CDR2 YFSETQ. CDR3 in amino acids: CASSLVLDVNQETQYF. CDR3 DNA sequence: TGCGCCAGCAGCTTGGTCCTCGACGTAAATCAAGAGACCCAGTACTTC.

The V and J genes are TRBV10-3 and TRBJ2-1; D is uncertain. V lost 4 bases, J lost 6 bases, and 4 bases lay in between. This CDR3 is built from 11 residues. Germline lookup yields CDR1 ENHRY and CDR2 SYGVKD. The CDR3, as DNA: TGTGCCATCAGTGCCGCCAATGAGCAGTTCTTC. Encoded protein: CAISAANEQFF.

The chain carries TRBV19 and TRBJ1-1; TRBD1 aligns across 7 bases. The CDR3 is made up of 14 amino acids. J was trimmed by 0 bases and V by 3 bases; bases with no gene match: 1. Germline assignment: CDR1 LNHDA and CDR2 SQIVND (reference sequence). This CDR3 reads CASSITGVNTEAFF. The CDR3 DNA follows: TGTGCCAGTAGTATTACAGGGGTGAACACTGAAGCTTTCTTT.

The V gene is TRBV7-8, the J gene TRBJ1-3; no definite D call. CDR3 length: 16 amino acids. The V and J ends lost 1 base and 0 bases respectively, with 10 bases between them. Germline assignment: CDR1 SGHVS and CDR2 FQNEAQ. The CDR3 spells CASSLGAGSSGNTIYF. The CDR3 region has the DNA TGTGCCAGCAGCTTAGGTGCAGGCTCCTCTGGAAACACCATATATTTT.